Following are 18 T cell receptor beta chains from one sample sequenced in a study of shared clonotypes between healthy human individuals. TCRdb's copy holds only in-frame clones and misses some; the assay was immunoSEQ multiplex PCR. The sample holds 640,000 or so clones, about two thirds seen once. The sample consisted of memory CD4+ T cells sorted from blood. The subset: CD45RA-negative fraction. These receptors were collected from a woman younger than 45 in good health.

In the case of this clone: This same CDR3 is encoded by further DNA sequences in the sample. CDR3 protein: CASRASGSSYNEQFF. CDR3 DNA sequence: TGCGCCAGCAGAGCTAGCGGGAGCTCCTACAATGAGCAGTTCTTC. V and J are TRBV5-1 and TRBJ2-1, with 10 bases identical to TRBD2. This CDR3 contains 15 residues. Germline V lookup: CDR1 SGHRS, CDR2 YFSETQ. V lost 5 bases, J lost 0 bases, and 2 bases stayed unmatched.

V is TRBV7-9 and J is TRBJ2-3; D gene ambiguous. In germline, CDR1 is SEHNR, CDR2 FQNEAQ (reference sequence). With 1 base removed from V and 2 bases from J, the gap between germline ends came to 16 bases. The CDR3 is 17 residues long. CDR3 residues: CASSLGSAVKLTDTQYF. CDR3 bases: TGTGCCAGCAGCTTAGGGTCGGCGGTAAAGCTCACAGATACGCAGTATTTT. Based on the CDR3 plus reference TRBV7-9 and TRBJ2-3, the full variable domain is DTGVSQNPRHKITKRGQNVTFRCDPISEHNRLYWYRQTLGQGPEFLTYFQNEAQLEKSRLLSDRFSAERPKGSFSTLEIQRTEQGDSAMYLCASSLGSAVKLTDTQYFGPGTRLTVL.

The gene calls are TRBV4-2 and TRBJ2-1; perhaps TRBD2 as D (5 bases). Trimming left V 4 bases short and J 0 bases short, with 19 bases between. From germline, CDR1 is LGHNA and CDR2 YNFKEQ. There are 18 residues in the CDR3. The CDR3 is CASSLGPADPSSYNEQFF. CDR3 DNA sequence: TGTGCCAGCAGCCTCGGACCAGCGGACCCCAGCTCCTACAATGAGCAGTTCTTC.

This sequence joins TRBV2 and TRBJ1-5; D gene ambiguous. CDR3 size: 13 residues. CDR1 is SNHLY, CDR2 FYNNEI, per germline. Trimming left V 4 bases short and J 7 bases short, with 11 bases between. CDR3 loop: CASSVSTFQPQHF. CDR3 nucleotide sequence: TGTGCCAGCAGTGTTTCAACCTTCCAGCCCCAGCATTTT.

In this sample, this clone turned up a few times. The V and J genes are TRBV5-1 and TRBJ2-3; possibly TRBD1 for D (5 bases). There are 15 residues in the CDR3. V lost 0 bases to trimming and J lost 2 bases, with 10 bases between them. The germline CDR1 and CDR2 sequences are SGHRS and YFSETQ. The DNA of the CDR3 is TGCGCCAGCAGCTTGGACAGGCCTTTCACAGATACGCAGTATTTT. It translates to CASSLDRPFTDTQYF.

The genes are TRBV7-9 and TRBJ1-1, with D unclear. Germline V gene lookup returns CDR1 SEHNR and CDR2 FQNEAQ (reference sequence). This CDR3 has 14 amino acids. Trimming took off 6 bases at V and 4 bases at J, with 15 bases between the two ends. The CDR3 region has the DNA TGTGCCAGCAGGAAAAATTGGGGATCCACTGAAGCTTTCTTT. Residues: CASRKNWGSTEAFF.

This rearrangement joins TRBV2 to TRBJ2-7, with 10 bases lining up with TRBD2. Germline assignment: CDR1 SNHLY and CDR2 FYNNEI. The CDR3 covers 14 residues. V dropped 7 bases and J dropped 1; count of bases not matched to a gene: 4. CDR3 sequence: CASKLAGLSYEQYF. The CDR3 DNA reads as TGTGCCAGCAAACTAGCGGGACTATCCTACGAGCAGTACTTC. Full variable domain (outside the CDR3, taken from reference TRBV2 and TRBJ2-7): EPEVTQTPSHQVTQMGQEVILRCVPISNHLYFYWYRQILGQKVEFLVSFYNNEISEKSEIFDDQFSVERPDGSNFTLKIRSTKLEDSAMYFCASKLAGLSYEQYFGPGTRLTVT.

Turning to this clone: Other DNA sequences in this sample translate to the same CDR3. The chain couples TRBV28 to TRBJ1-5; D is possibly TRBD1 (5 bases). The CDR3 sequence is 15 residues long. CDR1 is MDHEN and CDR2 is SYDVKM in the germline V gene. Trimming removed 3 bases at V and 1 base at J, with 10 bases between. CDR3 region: CASSLAGRSNQPQHF. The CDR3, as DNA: TGTGCCAGCAGTTTGGCAGGGAGGAGCAATCAGCCCCAGCATTTT.

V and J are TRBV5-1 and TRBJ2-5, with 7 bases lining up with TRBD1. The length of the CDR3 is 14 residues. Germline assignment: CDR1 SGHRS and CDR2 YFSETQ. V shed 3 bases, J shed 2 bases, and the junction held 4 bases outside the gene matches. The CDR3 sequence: CASSWGQLQETQYF. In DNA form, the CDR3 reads TGCGCCAGCAGCTGGGGACAGCTGCAAGAGACCCAGTACTTC. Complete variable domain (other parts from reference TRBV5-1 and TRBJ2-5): KAGVTQTPRYLIKTRGQQVTLSCSPISGHRSVSWYQQTPGQGLQFLFEYFSETQRNKGNFPGRFSGRQFSNSRSEMNVSTLELGDSALYLCASSWGQLQETQYFGPGTRLLVL.

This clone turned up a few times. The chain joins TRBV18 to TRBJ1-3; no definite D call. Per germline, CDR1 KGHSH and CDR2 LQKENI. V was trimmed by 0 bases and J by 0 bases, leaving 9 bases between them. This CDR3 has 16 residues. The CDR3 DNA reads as TGTGCCAGCTCACCACCCAAGGGCGTCTCTGGAAACACCATATATTTT. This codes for CASSPPKGVSGNTIYF.

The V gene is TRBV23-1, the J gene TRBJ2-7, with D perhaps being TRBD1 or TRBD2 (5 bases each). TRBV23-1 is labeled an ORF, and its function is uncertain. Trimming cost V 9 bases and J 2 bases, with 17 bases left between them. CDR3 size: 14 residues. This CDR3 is CARSSGTSAYEQYF. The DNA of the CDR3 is TGCGCCAGAAGTTCCGGGACCTCAGCCTACGAGCAGTACTTC.

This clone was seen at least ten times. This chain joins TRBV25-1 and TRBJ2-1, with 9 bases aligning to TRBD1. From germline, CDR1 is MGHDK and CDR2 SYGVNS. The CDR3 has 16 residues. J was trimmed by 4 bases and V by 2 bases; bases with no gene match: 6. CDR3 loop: CASSEPGQGPYNEQFF. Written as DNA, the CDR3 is TGTGCCAGCAGTGAACCGGGACAGGGACCTTACAATGAGCAGTTCTTC.

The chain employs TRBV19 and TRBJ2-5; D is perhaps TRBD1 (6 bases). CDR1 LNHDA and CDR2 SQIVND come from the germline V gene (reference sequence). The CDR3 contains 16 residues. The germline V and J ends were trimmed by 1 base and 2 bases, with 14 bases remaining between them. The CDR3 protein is CASSIATSQGQETQYF. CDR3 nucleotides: TGTGCCAGTAGTATAGCCACATCTCAGGGGCAAGAGACCCAGTACTTC.

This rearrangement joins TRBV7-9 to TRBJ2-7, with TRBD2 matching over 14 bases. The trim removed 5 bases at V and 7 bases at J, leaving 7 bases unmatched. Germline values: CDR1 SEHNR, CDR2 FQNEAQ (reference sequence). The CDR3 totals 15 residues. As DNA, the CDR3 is TGTGCCAGCAGCCCGGGACTAGCGGGAGTAAGGGAGCAGTACTTC. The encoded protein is CASSPGLAGVREQYF.

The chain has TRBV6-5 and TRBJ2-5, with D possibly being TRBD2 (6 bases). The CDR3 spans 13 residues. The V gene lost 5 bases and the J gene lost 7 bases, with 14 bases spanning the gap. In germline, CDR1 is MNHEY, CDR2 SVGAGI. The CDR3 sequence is CASSTSGRWTQYF. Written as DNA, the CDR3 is TGTGCCAGCAGTACATCAGGGAGGTGGACCCAGTACTTC.

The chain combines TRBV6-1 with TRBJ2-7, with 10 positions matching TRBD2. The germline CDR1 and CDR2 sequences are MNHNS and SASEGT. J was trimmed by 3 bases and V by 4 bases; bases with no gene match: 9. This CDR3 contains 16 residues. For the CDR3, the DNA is TGTGCCAGCAGTGCTACAGGGGCTAGCGGGAGCTACGAGCAGTACTTC. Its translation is CASSATGASGSYEQYF.

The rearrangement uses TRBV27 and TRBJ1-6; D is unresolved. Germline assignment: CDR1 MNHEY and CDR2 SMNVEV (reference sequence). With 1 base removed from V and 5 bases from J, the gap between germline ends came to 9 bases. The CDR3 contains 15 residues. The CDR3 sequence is CASSLWEANNSPLHF. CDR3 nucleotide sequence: TGTGCCAGCAGTTTATGGGAGGCGAATAATTCACCCCTCCACTTT.

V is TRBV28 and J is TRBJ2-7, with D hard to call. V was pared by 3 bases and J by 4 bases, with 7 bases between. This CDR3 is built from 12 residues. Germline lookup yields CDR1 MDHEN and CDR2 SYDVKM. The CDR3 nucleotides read TGTGCCAGCAGTTTGCACGAGTACGAGCAGTACTTC. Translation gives CASSLHEYEQYF.